This T cell receptor beta chain was sequenced in a study of cytomegalovirus exposure and HLA in healthy donors listed by TCRdb under 2017. At the level of the whole study: The 500 to 800 repertoires of the first cohort and the 120 validation repertoires were produced on the same platform, according to a later analysis. To predict cytomegalovirus infection status, the study combined high-throughput TCR immunosequencing, statistical association of individual TCRs with disease status, and machine learning. The study aimed to test whether signatures of past pathogen exposure could be identified by cataloging public T cell receptors. In addition to the first cohort of 650 to 800 subjects, a separate validation cohort of under 150 different subjects was used.

Findings and caveats that apply to the study as a whole: While some public TCRs were present in many individuals, most TCR sequences turned up only very rarely across donors. A few of the identified cytomegalovirus-associated TCR beta chains were confirmed in vitro to be specific for cytomegalovirus antigens. Cytomegalovirus status was reported to be diagnosed by the classifier with high specificity and sensitivity in both the original and validation cohorts. According to the authors, the approach could potentially be generalized to other disease states and immunological phenotypes. A later analysis had no HLA typing for the validation cohort, so co-occurrence there was scored across all 110 or so repertoires. Of the cluster scores, approximately 95% were above 0 in a later analysis, which found that TCRs clustered in the first cohort also tended to co-occur in the roughly 130 validation repertoires. The study listed 170 or so TCR beta chains as associated with cytomegalovirus.

The library was generated by the immunoSEQ multiplex PCR assay. The authors' pipeline ran thus. A statistical classification framework was built for diagnosing cytomegalovirus status from the catalog of TCR beta chain sequences. TCRdb mirrors the immuneACCESS table, restricted to in-frame sequences. Some clones are absent from its copies; in checked studies, under half trace to an unresolved V gene, and the reason for the others is unknown. D and trimming were read from the DNA, whereas the V and J calls and clone size are those reported in that table. The sample table contains about 360,000 clones; only one count was recorded for 86% of them. Of the sample, 0.83% is held by the ten largest clones. V lost 6 bases and J lost 0 bases; the stretch between them is 6 bases long. CDR1 and CDR2, looked up from the germline V gene, are SNHLY and FYNNEI. The CDR3 spans 13 residues, from the cysteine through the phenylalanine. Only the CDR3 region is kept as DNA, spanning 39 bases read in frame from base 1.

A remark on this clone: What this receptor recognizes is not known. Base-call qualities are not available, and no considerably larger clone is one nucleotide away.

The donors belonged to the validation cohort of roughly 120 subjects, which was separate from the roughly 700-subject first cohort. The chain was built from TRBV2 and TRBJ1-3; the D gene is possibly TRBD1, with 6 bases matching. Sequenced: PBMCs. This TCR was sampled from a woman under 30 in good health and CMV-seronegative. The CDR3 here reads CASRDSSGNTIYF. At the DNA level, the sequence is TGTGCCAGCAGGGACAGCTCTGGAAACACCATATATTTT.